These 15 T cell receptor beta chains originate from one sample sequenced in a study of blood T cell repertoires in COVID-19. The repertoire was sequenced with immunoSEQ multiplex PCR; TCRdb's copy has only in-frame clones and lacks some. The table has 70,000 or so clones, more than 90% seen once; the top ten hold under 1.5%. The sample taken for sequencing was peripheral blood. These receptors originate from a middle-aged man with acute or convalescent COVID-19.

The chain has TRBV29-1 and TRBJ1-4; no reliable D call. The CDR3 consists of 12 residues. The V end was cut by 7 bases, the J end by 3 bases, with 9 bases between. Per germline, CDR1 SQVTM and CDR2 ANQGSEA. The CDR3 region is CSATGSNEKLFF. CDR3 DNA: TGCAGCGCAACGGGGTCTAATGAAAAACTGTTTTTT.

The rearrangement links TRBV29-1 to TRBJ2-6, with a weak D call TRBD2 (5 bases). Germline V gene sequence: CDR1 SQVTM, CDR2 ANQGSEA. Trimming cost V 2 bases and J 2 bases, with 7 bases left between them. CDR3 length: 14 residues. The CDR3 coding sequence is TGCAGCGTTGAAACCGGGGCTGGGGCCAACGTCCTGACTTTC. Protein product: CSVETGAGANVLTF.

The V gene is TRBV20-1, the J gene TRBJ1-1; D is possibly TRBD1 (5 bases). The germline V and J ends were trimmed by 5 bases and 8 bases, with 12 bases remaining between them. Per the germline V gene, CDR1 is DFQATT and CDR2 is SNEGSKA (reference sequence). This CDR3 spans 11 amino acids. In DNA form, the CDR3 reads TGCAGTGCTGAGTTGAGGACAGAAGCTTTCTTT. It translates to CSAELRTEAFF.

The rearrangement joins TRBV18 to TRBJ2-7, with D perhaps TRBD1 (5 bases). This CDR3 is built from 14 residues. Trimming took off 3 bases at V and 0 bases at J, with 9 bases between the two ends. Germline CDR1 is KGHSH and CDR2 is LQKENI. The CDR3 nucleotides read TGTGCCAGCTCACCGACAGCCGCCTCCTACGAGCAGTACTTC. Protein: CASSPTAASYEQYF.

The chain joins TRBV7-3 to TRBJ2-5; TRBD2 matches at 7 bases. The CDR3 spans 13 residues. V lost 5 bases, J lost 3 bases, and 3 bases stayed unmatched. CDR1 and CDR2 from the germline V gene are SGHTA and FQGTGA. CDR3 residues: CASSPLAEETQYF. The CDR3 nucleotides are TGTGCCAGCAGCCCCCTAGCGGAAGAGACCCAGTACTTC.

The CDR3 DNA reads as TGTGCCAGCAGCCAAATGAGGGAAAAACTGTTTTTT. Translated, it gives CASSQMREKLFF. V and J are TRBV12-3 or TRBV12-4 and TRBJ1-4; D not resolved. The CDR3 contains 12 residues. The ends were cut back, 6 bases at V and 8 bases at J, with 10 bases in the middle.

This clone was recorded once. CDR3 in DNA: TGTGCCAGCCAGGACAGGGGGCAAGGAAACACCATATATTTT. Its translation is CASQDRGQGNTIYF. This chain links TRBV6-5 with TRBJ1-3; 11 bases align to TRBD1. The V gene's germline CDR1 is MNHEY and CDR2 SVGAGI. With V trimmed by 8 bases and J by 4 bases, 4 bases remained unmatched. The CDR3 spans 14 residues.

This chain links TRBV19 with TRBJ1-6; 8 bases align to TRBD1. The J segment lost 8 bases and the V segment lost 2 bases, leaving 5 bases of the junction unmatched. The CDR3 is 15 amino acids. Germline CDR1 and CDR2: LNHDA and SQIVND (reference sequence). The CDR3 DNA follows: TGTGCCAGTAGTATACGGACAGGGATCCATTCACCCCTCCACTTT. Its protein is CASSIRTGIHSPLHF.

The V call is TRBV4-1, the J call TRBJ1-6; TRBD1 matches 10 bases. V dropped 5 bases and J dropped 8; count of bases not matched to a gene: 12. The CDR3 spans 17 residues. CDR1 is MGHRA, CDR2 YSYEKL, per germline. The chain's CDR3 is CASSYSPGQGDYSPLHF. CDR3 coding DNA: TGCGCCAGCAGCTATTCCCCCGGACAGGGGGATTATTCACCCCTCCACTTT.

The chain combines TRBV5-1 with TRBJ2-2; a possible D gene is TRBD2 (5 bases). Between the trimmed V and J ends, which lost 3 bases and 7 bases, there was a span of 13 bases. The germline gives CDR1 SGHRS, CDR2 YFSETQ. This CDR3 has 14 residues. CDR3 nucleotide sequence: TGCGCCAGCAGCTCGAGCGGCATGGGCGGGGAGCTGTTTTTT. Protein: CASSSSGMGGELFF. The whole variable domain, filled in from reference TRBV5-1 and TRBJ2-2, reads KAGVTQTPRYLIKTRGQQVTLSCSPISGHRSVSWYQQTPGQGLQFLFEYFSETQRNKGNFPGRFSGRQFSNSRSEMNVSTLELGDSALYLCASSSSGMGGELFFGEGSRLTVL.

This chain joins TRBV9 and TRBJ1-3, with no clear D. The CDR3 consists of 15 residues. With 0 bases removed from V and 3 bases from J, the gap between germline ends came to 10 bases. Germline CDR1 and CDR2: SGDLS and YYNGEE. CDR3 in DNA: TGTGCCAGCAGCGTAGACGAGGGATTTGGAAACACCATATATTTT. This gives the protein CASSVDEGFGNTIYF.

The chain recombines TRBV19 with TRBJ1-4; the D is unclear. This CDR3 spans 13 amino acids. Germline V gives CDR1 LNHDA, CDR2 SQIVND (reference sequence). V lost 6 bases to trimming and J lost 15 bases, with 20 bases between them. CDR3 DNA sequence: TGTGCCAGTAGGATCCGCAGTGGAGCAACGGTGTTTTTT. Translating gives CASRIRSGATVFF.

The rearrangement joins TRBV19 to TRBJ2-1; 12 bases match TRBD2. The V gene's germline CDR1 is LNHDA and CDR2 SQIVND (reference sequence). The CDR3 is made up of 16 amino acids. With V trimmed by 5 bases and J by 4 bases, 6 bases remained unmatched. The CDR3 region is CASSLRTSGVYNEQFF. The CDR3 DNA reads as TGTGCCAGTAGTTTGAGGACTAGCGGGGTATACAATGAGCAGTTCTTC. The entire variable domain, with the rest obtained from reference TRBV19 and TRBJ2-1, is as follows: DGGITQSPKYLFRKEGQNVTLSCEQNLNHDAMYWYRQDPGQGLRLIYYSQIVNDFQKGDIAEGYSVSREKKESFPLTVTSAQKNPTAFYLCASSLRTSGVYNEQFFGPGTRLTVL.

The CDR3 bases are TGTGCCAGCAGTTTCCCCGATTCGCGCGAGACCCAGTACTTC. Translation: CASSFPDSRETQYF. The V gene is TRBV28, the J gene TRBJ2-5; D not resolved. The V end was cut by 3 bases, the J end by 5 bases, with 13 bases between. Per germline, CDR1 MDHEN and CDR2 SYDVKM. The CDR3 is 14 amino acids.

The rearrangement links TRBV3-1 (or the pseudogene TRBV3-2) to TRBJ1-2; TRBD1 aligns across 12 bases. The J segment lost 8 bases and the V segment lost 0 bases, leaving 7 bases of the junction unmatched. There are 16 residues in the CDR3. CDR1 and CDR2 from the germline V gene are LGHDT and YNNKEL (reference sequence). The CDR3 sequence: CASSQDRDRGRRGYTF. The DNA for the CDR3 is TGTGCCAGCAGCCAAGATAGGGACAGGGGGCGGCGGGGCTACACCTTC.